These T cell receptor beta chains were read from a single sample in a study of regulatory T cells in long-lasting Graves disease. TCRdb passed the multiplex PCR reads through MiXCR, listing each CDR3 protein once. This sample yields approximately 290,000 distinct CDR3 sequences, of which 22% are seen a single time; about 56% belongs to the top ten. Here the sequenced sample was peripheral blood mononuclear cells (PBMCs), taken when the disease was refractory, from a patient treated with antithyroid drugs. These receptors were taken from a female donor with Graves disease. Both conserved end residues are part of each CDR3. A D gene is named only where the DNA matches it firmly. The listing skips clone size in some rows; elsewhere it reads once, few, many or a size class.

TGCGCCAGCAGCCAAGATATGCTTCCGCGCTATGGCTACACCTTC,CASSQDMLPRYGYTF,NA,TRBJ1-2,few,15,TRBV4-3
TGTGCCAGCAGTGATATGGTTACGGGACAGGGGGGCACTGAAGCTTTCTTT,CASSDMVTGQGGTEAFF,TRBD1,TRBJ1-1,many,17,TRBV2
TGTGCCAGCAGGCCAGATAGCGGGAGCAGCTCCTACGAGCAGTACTTC,CASRPDSGSSSYEQYF,TRBD2,TRBJ2-7,NA,16,TRBV7-2
TGTGCCAGCAGCTGGCGGGGGACAGGACTACAAGAGACCCAGTACTTC,CASSWRGTGLQETQYF,NA,TRBJ2-5,few,16,TRBV5-8
TGTGCCAGCAGCTTTGAGGCCGCCACAGCCTACGAGCAGTACTTC,CASSFEAATAYEQYF,NA,TRBJ2-7,few,15,TRBV11-2
TGCGCCAGCAGCTGGGAGCTAGCGGGGTACACCGGGGAGCTGTTTTTT,CASSWELAGYTGELFF,TRBD2,TRBJ2-2,few,16,TRBV5-1
TGTGCCAGCAGCTTAGCGGGGTCCTATAATTCACCCCTCCACTTT,CASSLAGSYNSPLHF,NA,TRBJ1-6,many,15,TRBV11-2
TGCAGTGCTAGTCCCTCCCGGCCGGAAGTGAACACTGAAGCTTTCTTT,CSASPSRPEVNTEAFF,NA,TRBJ1-1,NA,16,TRBV20-1
TGTGCCAGCAGCACCTGGGGGGGGAAGGAGACCCAGTACTTC,CASSTWGGKETQYF,TRBD2,TRBJ2-5,few,14,TRBV7-6
TGTGCCAGCAGTTTGGTTCCGGGAGGGGACCTGAAGCAGTACTTC,CASSLVPGGDLKQYF,TRBD2,TRBJ2-7,many,15,TRBV28
TGTGCCAGCAGCCCTAGGGGAGGCTCTGGAAACACCATATATTTT,CASSPRGGSGNTIYF,NA,TRBJ1-3,few,15,TRBV3-1
TGTGCCAGCAGCAAGACGGGGGGCTACGAGCAGTACTTC,CASSKTGGYEQYF,TRBD2,TRBJ2-7,few,13,TRBV7-2
TGTGCCAGCAGTTCGCCCGTAGTGACAGATACGCAGTATTTT,CASSSPVVTDTQYF,NA,TRBJ2-3,few,14,TRBV28
TGTGCCAGCAGTTACACAGGAACCTACGAGCAGTACTTC,CASSYTGTYEQYF,NA,TRBJ2-7,many,13,TRBV6-5
TGTGCCAGCAAAAACCGGGACAGGGAATTCAGGGGGTGGACTGAAGCTTTCTTT,CASKNRDREFRGWTEAFF,TRBD1,TRBJ1-1,many,18,TRBV28
TGCAGCGTTGATATGTGGGAGGGGGCAGAGACCCAGTACTTC,CSVDMWEGAETQYF,NA,TRBJ2-5,many,14,TRBV29-1
TGCAGCGTACAAGAAGGCCACGAGCAGTACTTC,CSVQEGHEQYF,NA,TRBJ2-7,NA,11,TRBV29-1
TGTGCCGCCCGACTAGCGGCCAGGTACAATGAGCAGTTCTTC,CAARLAARYNEQFF,TRBD2,TRBJ2-1,few,14,TRBV30
TGCGCCAGCAGCCAAGAACCCCGGGGGGCTAAAGCTAATGAAAAACTGTTTTTT,CASSQEPRGAKANEKLFF,NA,TRBJ1-4,NA,18,TRBV4-3
TGTGCCAGCAGTTTGATCGCGGGAAACGAGCAGTACTTC,CASSLIAGNEQYF,NA,TRBJ2-7,many,13,TRBV28
TGTGCCAGCAGCCGACTAGCGGGAGAATGGAATGAGCAGTTCTTC,CASSRLAGEWNEQFF,TRBD2,TRBJ2-1,NA,15,TRBV5-4
TGCAGTGCATCCACAGTCATGAACACTGAAGCTTTCTTT,CSASTVMNTEAFF,NA,TRBJ1-1,many,13,TRBV20-1
TGTGCCAGCAGAAGTCAGTATAGCTACACCTTC,CASRSQYSYTF,NA,TRBJ1-2,NA,11,TRBV27
TGCGCCAGCAGTTGGACTCCCACCGGGGAGCTGTTTTTT,CASSWTPTGELFF,NA,TRBJ2-2,few,13,TRBV10-1
TGTGCCAGCAGCTCTATGGGGGGACCTAGCGGGGGGATTACCTACGAGCAGTACTTC,CASSSMGGPSGGITYEQYF,TRBD2,TRBJ2-7,few,19,TRBV7-2
TGTGCCAGCAGCGCGGGACAGCTCTACGAGCAGTACTTC,CASSAGQLYEQYF,NA,TRBJ2-7,many,13,TRBV7-6
TGTGCCAGCAGCTTACTCCCGACAGCAACTAACTATGGCTACACCTTC,CASSLLPTATNYGYTF,NA,TRBJ1-2,few,16,TRBV7-9
TGCGCCAGCAGCTTGAATGCAGGGAATTCACCCCTCCACTTT,CASSLNAGNSPLHF,NA,TRBJ1-6,NA,14,TRBV5-1
TGTGCCAGCAGTTATACCGGGACAGTAGACACCGGGGAGCTGTTTTTT,CASSYTGTVDTGELFF,TRBD1,TRBJ2-2,few,16,TRBV6-9
TGTGCCAGCAGCTTAGGTCGAGGCAGTGGATACGAGCAGTACTTC,CASSLGRGSGYEQYF,NA,TRBJ2-7,few,15,TRBV7-8
TGCAGCGGACTAGCGGATACCTACGAGCAGTACTTC,CSGLADTYEQYF,TRBD2,TRBJ2-7,few,12,TRBV29-1
TGTGCCACCATGACTAGCGGAAACATTCAGTACTTC,CATMTSGNIQYF,TRBD2,TRBJ2-4,NA,12,TRBV6-2/TRBV6-3
TGTGCCAGCAGCCCCAGGACCCTCAACTACGAGCAGTACTTC,CASSPRTLNYEQYF,NA,TRBJ2-7,many,14,TRBV28